This passage covers 32 T cell receptor beta chains from one sample sequenced in a study of blood T cell repertoires in COVID-19. Produced via immunoSEQ multiplex PCR; TCRdb's table is partial and in-frame only. Of 140,000 to 150,000 clones listed, roughly four fifths are singletons. The sequencing input was peripheral blood. Receptors originate from a human donor with acute or convalescent COVID-19. The donor label of this sample is uncertain.

This chain uses TRBV19 with TRBJ1-5, with D unresolved. Trimming removed 8 bases from V and 7 bases from J, with 15 bases in between. Per the germline V gene, CDR1 is LNHDA and CDR2 is SQIVND (reference sequence). The CDR3 spans 13 residues. CDR3 bases: TGTGCCAGTCACCCACGGGGAGACCAGCCCCAGCATTTT. This translates into CASHPRGDQPQHF.

CDR3 nucleotide sequence: TGTGCCAGCAGGGACAGGGCTACGCCAAATTCACCCCTCCACTTT. Translating gives CASRDRATPNSPLHF. This rearrangement joins TRBV2 to TRBJ1-6; 8 bases agree with TRBD1. The CDR3 covers 15 residues. Trimming cost V 6 bases and J 7 bases; bases outside gene matches: 8. Per the germline V gene, CDR1 is SNHLY and CDR2 is FYNNEI.

The CDR3 loop reads CASSFRGGGQPQHF. CDR3 nucleotide sequence: TGTGCCAGCAGCTTCCGAGGGGGCGGTCAGCCCCAGCATTTT. The chain joins TRBV7-2 to TRBJ1-5; 7 positions match TRBD1. The germline gives CDR1 SGHTA, CDR2 FQGNSA. This CDR3 comprises 14 residues. Trimming cost V 3 bases and J 6 bases; bases outside gene matches: 5.

CDR3 loop: CASGRDSLHDEQYF. Here the CDR3 DNA reads TGTGCTAGTGGCCGGGACTCTCTACATGACGAGCAGTACTTC. The chain couples TRBV12-5 to TRBJ2-7; the D gene is possibly TRBD2 (6 bases). The germline V and J ends were trimmed by 6 bases and 5 bases, with 17 bases remaining between them. Germline CDR1 is LGHNT and CDR2 is FRNRAP. The CDR3 totals 14 residues.

This clone was seen just once. The gene calls are TRBV9 and TRBJ1-5; D gene ambiguous. The CDR3 is 17 residues long. Per the germline V gene, CDR1 is SGDLS and CDR2 is YYNGEE. The V end was cut by 2 bases, the J end by 0 bases, with 15 bases between. CDR3 bases: TGTGCCAGCAGCGTCATTGCTAGGAGGGCTAGCAATCAGCCCCAGCATTTT. This sequence encodes CASSVIARRASNQPQHF.

This clone has just a few counts. V usage is TRBV5-4 and J usage is TRBJ2-5; 7 bases align to TRBD1. The junction had 3 bases not matched to a gene; V was cut back by 0 bases and J by 4 bases. This CDR3 region has 14 residues. Germline assignment: CDR1 SGHNT and CDR2 YYREEE (reference sequence). DNA for the CDR3: TGTGCCAGCAGCTTGGCCACAGGGGTAGAGACCCAGTACTTC. It translates to CASSLATGVETQYF.

This clone was counted a few times. This chain connects TRBV7-2 to TRBJ1-2; no firm D call. Trimming took off 4 bases at V and 4 bases at J, with 13 bases between the two ends. Germline lookup yields CDR1 SGHTA and CDR2 FQGNSA. The CDR3 runs 14 residues. The CDR3 sequence: CASSSSRVSYGYTF. In nucleotides, the CDR3 is TGTGCCAGCAGCTCCTCTCGGGTCTCCTATGGCTACACCTTC.

The chain combines TRBV19 with TRBJ1-5, with 11 bases identical to TRBD1. The germline gives CDR1 LNHDA, CDR2 SQIVND (reference sequence). The CDR3 is 13 residues long. J was trimmed by 6 bases and V by 9 bases; bases with no gene match: 4. CDR3 in amino acids: CASRDRGFQPQHF. The CDR3, as DNA: TGTGCCAGCCGGGACAGGGGGTTTCAGCCCCAGCATTTT.

In this sample, this clone turned up a few times. The genes are TRBV2 and TRBJ1-2, with D perhaps TRBD1 (6 bases). Germline V gene sequence: CDR1 SNHLY, CDR2 FYNNEI. CDR3 size: 12 residues. The V gene lost 7 bases and the J gene lost 2 bases, with 8 bases spanning the gap. CDR3 sequence: CASTDRNYGYTF. The DNA of the CDR3 is TGTGCCAGCACGGACAGAAACTATGGCTACACCTTC. Using reference TRBV2 and TRBJ1-2 for the parts outside the CDR3, the full variable domain is EPEVTQTPSHQVTQMGQEVILRCVPISNHLYFYWYRQILGQKVEFLVSFYNNEISEKSEIFDDQFSVERPDGSNFTLKIRSTKLEDSAMYFCASTDRNYGYTFGSGTRLTVV.

V usage is TRBV6-5 and J usage is TRBJ2-5, with D possibly matching TRBD2 (6 bases). The CDR3 runs to 15 residues. V dropped 6 bases and J dropped 4 bases, with 18 bases sitting between them. The germline gives CDR1 MNHEY, CDR2 SVGAGI. CDR3 residues: CASRGGIGVGETQYF. CDR3 nucleotide sequence: TGTGCCAGCAGGGGGGGAATCGGGGTTGGAGAGACCCAGTACTTC.

This chain links TRBV13 with TRBJ2-7, with TRBD1 matching 8 bases. This CDR3 is built from 15 residues. Germline CDR1 reads PRHDT; CDR2 reads FYEKMQ (reference sequence). The V gene end was trimmed by 4 bases and the J gene end by 2 bases; junction bases not matched to a gene: 7. The CDR3 here is CASSSRTGRTYEQYF. CDR3 coding DNA: TGTGCCAGCAGCTCCCGGACAGGGCGGACCTACGAGCAGTACTTC. Using reference TRBV13 and TRBJ2-7 for the parts outside the CDR3, the full variable domain is AAGVIQSPRHLIKEKRETATLKCYPIPRHDTVYWYQQGPGQDPQFLISFYEKMQSDKGSIPDRFSAQQFSDYHSELNMSSLELGDSALYFCASSSRTGRTYEQYFGPGTRLTVT.

The CDR3 sequence is CAVGQPTPVGQPQHF. Written as DNA, the CDR3 is TGTGCCGTGGGACAGCCCACCCCGGTCGGCCAGCCCCAGCATTTT. The chain couples TRBV10-3 to TRBJ1-5; the match to TRBD1 covers 7 bases. From germline, CDR1 is ENHRY and CDR2 SYGVKD. This CDR3 spans 15 amino acids. With 11 bases clipped from V and 7 bases from J, the junction kept 17 bases outside the gene matches.

The chain joins TRBV15 to TRBJ2-2, with no clear D. V lost 0 bases and J 6 bases, leaving 8 bases between the germline ends. Germline V lookup: CDR1 LNHNV, CDR2 YYDKDF (reference sequence). CDR3 length equals 14 residues. Here the CDR3 reads CATSREAPPGELFF. CDR3 DNA sequence: TGTGCCACCAGCAGAGAAGCGCCACCCGGGGAGCTGTTTTTT.

This rearrangement joins TRBV3-1 (or the pseudogene TRBV3-2) to TRBJ2-1; 8 bases fit TRBD2. Trimming at V came to 4 bases and at J to 2 bases, leaving 7 bases not matched to a gene. Per germline, CDR1 LGHDT and CDR2 YNNKEL (reference sequence). CDR3 length: 16 residues. Written as DNA, the CDR3 is TGTGCCAGCAGCCCTCCCGCAGCGGGGGCCTACAATGAGCAGTTCTTC. Amino acid sequence: CASSPPAAGAYNEQFF.

V usage is TRBV19 and J usage is TRBJ2-1, with 9 bases lining up with TRBD2. The CDR3 has 13 amino acids. CDR1 and CDR2 from the germline V gene are LNHDA and SQIVND (reference sequence). J gave up 2 bases and V 11 bases, and 4 bases lay outside the gene matches. CDR3: CASSGGTYNEQFF. The CDR3 region has the DNA TGTGCCTCCAGCGGGGGGACCTACAATGAGCAGTTCTTC.

The chain uses TRBV7-9 and TRBJ1-2, with D perhaps TRBD1 (5 bases). CDR1 and CDR2 from the germline V gene are SEHNR and FQNEAQ (reference sequence). Trimming removed 3 bases at V and 0 bases at J, with 11 bases between. CDR3 length: 15 amino acids. This CDR3 reads CASSFGASSNYGYTF. CDR3 nucleotides: TGTGCCAGCAGCTTTGGGGCCAGCTCTAACTATGGCTACACCTTC. Full variable domain (outside the CDR3, taken from reference TRBV7-9 and TRBJ1-2): DTGVSQNPRHKITKRGQNVTFRCDPISEHNRLYWYRQTLGQGPEFLTYFQNEAQLEKSRLLSDRFSAERPKGSFSTLEIQRTEQGDSAMYLCASSFGASSNYGYTFGSGTRLTVV.

This chain connects TRBV11-1 to TRBJ1-2; TRBD1 aligns across 8 bases. The CDR3 runs to 12 residues. Germline CDR1 and CDR2: SGHAT and FQDESV (reference sequence). The trim removed 5 bases at V and 8 bases at J, leaving 4 bases unmatched. CDR3 DNA sequence: TGTGCCAGCAGCCATGGACAGGGAGGCTACACCTTC. Its protein is CASSHGQGGYTF.

This clone came up once. At one boundary the junction diverges from the germline segment, which might be a read error. The chain uses TRBV4-1 and TRBJ1-3; a weak D match, TRBD1 (6 bases). In germline, CDR1 is MGHRA, CDR2 YSYEKL. CDR3 length: 19 amino acids. CDR3 residues: CASSQDRQAPAFSGNTTYF. The CDR3 coding sequence is TGCGCCAGCAGCCAAGATAGACAGGCCCCCGCTTTCTCTGGAAACACCACATATTTT.

J is TRBJ1-1 and V is TRBV2, with 7 bases aligning to TRBD1. V was clipped by 6 bases and J by 3 bases; unmatched bases: 4. The CDR3 is 13 amino acids. Germline assignment: CDR1 SNHLY and CDR2 FYNNEI. CDR3 in DNA: TGTGCCAGCAGCCCCACAGGGGACACTGAAGCTTTCTTT. The encoded protein is CASSPTGDTEAFF.

This chain uses TRBV7-3 with TRBJ2-3, with 10 bases identical to TRBD1. The CDR3 covers 19 residues. V shed 1 base, J shed 1 base, and the junction held 11 bases outside the gene matches. Germline CDR1 and CDR2: SGHTA and FQGTGA. This chain's CDR3 is CASSLKGTGASRGTDTQYF. The CDR3 DNA sequence: TGTGCCAGCAGCTTAAAAGGGACAGGGGCGAGTAGGGGCACAGATACGCAGTATTTT.

This clone appeared once. The gene calls are TRBV4-1 and TRBJ1-4; a weak D match, TRBD1 (6 bases). The germline V gene encodes CDR1 MGHRA and CDR2 YSYEKL. This CDR3 region has 17 residues. Between the trimmed V and J ends, which lost 4 bases and 6 bases, there was a span of 21 bases. This CDR3 is CASSPTGPPNPYEKLFF. The CDR3 nucleotides read TGCGCCAGCAGCCCGACAGGTCCCCCCAACCCCTATGAAAAACTGTTTTTT.

This clone showed up just once. The chain is built from TRBV4-3 and TRBJ2-1; D not certain. This CDR3 spans 12 amino acids. The V gene's germline CDR1 is LGHNA and CDR2 YSLEER. Trimming shortened V by 1 base and J by 10 bases, and 8 bases separated the two germline ends. The CDR3 DNA reads TGCGCCAGCAGCCAAGCCGGGTTCGAGCAGTTCTTC. The encoded protein is CASSQAGFEQFF.

CDR3 amino acids: CASRGPFSTDTQYF. The DNA of the CDR3 is TGTGCCAGCAGGGGGCCATTTAGCACAGATACGCAGTATTTT. The J gene is TRBJ2-3, the V gene TRBV25-1, with D perhaps matching TRBD1 (5 bases). Germline lookup yields CDR1 MGHDK and CDR2 SYGVNS. This CDR3 has 14 residues. V lost 6 bases and J 0 bases, leaving 10 bases between the germline ends.

The J gene is TRBJ1-4, the V gene TRBV5-1; TRBD1 agrees at 9 bases. V was clipped by 5 bases and J by 3 bases; unmatched bases: 8. Germline-derived CDR1 and CDR2 are SGHRS and YFSETQ. The CDR3 contains 16 residues. CDR3 amino acids: CASRTGGGEANEKLFF. CDR3 in DNA: TGCGCCAGCAGGACAGGGGGTGGGGAAGCTAATGAAAAACTGTTTTTT.

The genes are TRBV21-1 and TRBJ1-3; TRBD1, the D gene given by the table, was not confirmed from the DNA. TRBV21-1 is a pseudogene locus. The CDR3 loop spans 14 amino acids. This CDR3 is CASRKGQSGNTIYF. The CDR3 DNA is TGTGCCAGCAGAAAGGGGCAGAGTGGAAACACCATATATTTT.

This rearrangement joins TRBV7-9 to TRBJ2-2; a possible D gene is TRBD1 (5 bases). V lost 5 bases and J 8 bases, leaving 12 bases between the germline ends. Germline V CDR1 and CDR2: SEHNR, FQNEAQ (reference sequence). The CDR3 is 13 residues long. DNA for the CDR3: TGTGCCAGCAGCGCCCTCAGGGTGGGGGAGCTGTTTTTT. Translation gives CASSALRVGELFF.

The chain uses TRBV7-2 and TRBJ2-3; TRBD2 matches at 8 bases. Germline-derived CDR1 and CDR2 are SGHTA and FQGNSA. Trimming took 5 bases from V and 4 from J; bases not matched to a gene: 11. The CDR3 contains 16 residues. The CDR3 nucleotides are TGTGCCAGCAGCAAGAGCTTTGGCGGGGGGTCAGATACGCAGTATTTT. Protein product: CASSKSFGGGSDTQYF.

The chain carries TRBV4-2 and TRBJ2-1, with TRBD1 as a possible D gene (6 bases). V shed 4 bases and J shed 7 bases, with 17 bases lying between them. CDR1 and CDR2 from the germline V gene are LGHNA and YNFKEQ. The CDR3 covers 15 residues. Written as DNA, the CDR3 is TGTGCCAGCAGCCGACAGAGTCAGGGGTTGAATGAGCAGTTCTTC. Encoded protein: CASSRQSQGLNEQFF.

The chain links TRBV25-1 to TRBJ2-3, with unresolved D. The CDR3 is made up of 13 amino acids. The V end was cut by 8 bases, the J end by 2 bases, with 11 bases between. The germline gives CDR1 MGHDK, CDR2 SYGVNS. In nucleotides, the CDR3 is TGTGCCAGCCTCAACAGCTTCACAGATACGCAGTATTTT. It is translated as CASLNSFTDTQYF. Full variable domain (rest looked up from reference TRBV25-1 and TRBJ2-3): EADIYQTPRYLVIGTGKKITLECSQTMGHDKMYWYQQDPGMELHLIHYSYGVNSTEKGDLSSESTVSRIRTEHFPLTLESARPSHTSQYLCASLNSFTDTQYFGPGTRLTVL.

This clone was counted only a few times. The chain couples TRBV21-1 to TRBJ2-2; the table's D call of TRBD1 was not tested on the DNA. TRBV21-1 is tagged as a pseudogene. This CDR3 comprises 18 residues. In DNA form, the CDR3 reads TGTGCCAGCAGCAAAGCTAATGGACAGGGAAAGAACACCGGGGAGCTGTTTTTT. Translated, it gives CASSKANGQGKNTGELFF.

This clone was picked up a small number of times. The chain uses TRBV18 and TRBJ2-3, with 9 bases fitting TRBD2. CDR3 length equals 15 residues. The trim removed 6 bases at V and 6 bases at J, leaving 10 bases unmatched. CDR1 and CDR2 from the germline V gene are KGHSH and LQKENI. This CDR3 is CASSRFSGGEDTQYF. CDR3 bases: TGTGCCAGCTCTCGATTTAGCGGGGGCGAGGATACGCAGTATTTT. Full variable domain (rest looked up from reference TRBV18 and TRBJ2-3): NAGVMQNPRHLVRRRGQEARLRCSPMKGHSHVYWYRQLPEEGLKFMVYLQKENIIDESGMPKERFSAEFPKEGPSILRIQQVVRGDSAAYFCASSRFSGGEDTQYFGPGTRLTVL.

V usage is TRBV19 and J usage is TRBJ1-4; D remains unclear. The CDR3 is 16 residues long. V was cut by 5 bases and J by 0 bases, with 13 bases left in between. Germline V CDR1 and CDR2: LNHDA, SQIVND (reference sequence). The CDR3 is CASSPLKRATNEKLFF. In DNA form, the CDR3 reads TGTGCCAGTAGTCCTCTTAAGAGGGCAACTAATGAAAAACTGTTTTTT.